This T cell receptor beta chain was recorded in a study of shared clonotypes between healthy human individuals. Findings and limits, study-wide: A handful of donors showed sharing of around 5.3% of naive CD4 clonotypes.

Researchers divided each subset's genomic DNA evenly across several immunoSEQ plates. Libraries were prepared by immunoSEQ multiplex PCR; TCRdb keeps only in-frame clonotypes and omits some of them. The table lists about a million clones, approximately 75% of them singletons. Trimming pared 3 bases from V and 3 bases from J, leaving 6 bases between. The germline CDR1 and CDR2 sequences are SGHRS and YFSETQ. CDR3 length: 12 residues. Note on this clone: Its target is not known.

This TCR was recovered from a man aged 18 to 29 in good health. Some clones in this sample may be carry-over from other donors' samples. The chain carries TRBV5-1 and TRBJ2-5, with no clear D. Sequencing was done on a sample of memory CD4+ T cells from PBMCs. Subset described: CD45RA-negative fraction. CDR3 sequence (DNA): TGCGCCAGCAGCTATGAGAAAGAGACCCAGTACTTC. Translating it yields CASSYEKETQYF.